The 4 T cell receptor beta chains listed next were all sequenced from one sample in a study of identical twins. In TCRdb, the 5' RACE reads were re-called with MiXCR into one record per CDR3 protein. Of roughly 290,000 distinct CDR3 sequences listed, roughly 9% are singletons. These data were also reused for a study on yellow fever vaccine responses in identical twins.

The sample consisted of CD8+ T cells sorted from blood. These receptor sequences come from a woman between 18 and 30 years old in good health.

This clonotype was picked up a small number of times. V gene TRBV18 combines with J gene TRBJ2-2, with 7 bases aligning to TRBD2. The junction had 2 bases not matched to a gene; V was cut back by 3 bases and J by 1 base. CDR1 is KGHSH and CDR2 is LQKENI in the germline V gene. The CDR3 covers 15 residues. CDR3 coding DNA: TGTGCCAGCTCACCCGAGCGGGGGAACACCGGGGAGCTGTTTTTT. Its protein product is CASSPERGNTGELFF.

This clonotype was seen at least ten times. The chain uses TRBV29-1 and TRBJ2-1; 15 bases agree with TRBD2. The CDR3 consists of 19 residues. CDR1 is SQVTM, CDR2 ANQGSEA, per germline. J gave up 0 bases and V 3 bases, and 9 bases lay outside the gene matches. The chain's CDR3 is CSVDPGLAGGTSSYNEQFF. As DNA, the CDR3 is TGCAGCGTTGACCCCGGACTAGCGGGAGGGACCAGCTCCTACAATGAGCAGTTCTTC.

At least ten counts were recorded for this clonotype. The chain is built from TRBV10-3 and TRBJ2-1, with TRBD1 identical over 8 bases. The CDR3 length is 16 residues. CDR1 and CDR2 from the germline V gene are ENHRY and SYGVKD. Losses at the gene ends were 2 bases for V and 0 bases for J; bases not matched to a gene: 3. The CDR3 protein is CAISEPDRGSYNEQFF. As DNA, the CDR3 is TGTGCCATCAGTGAGCCTGACAGGGGCTCCTACAATGAGCAGTTCTTC.

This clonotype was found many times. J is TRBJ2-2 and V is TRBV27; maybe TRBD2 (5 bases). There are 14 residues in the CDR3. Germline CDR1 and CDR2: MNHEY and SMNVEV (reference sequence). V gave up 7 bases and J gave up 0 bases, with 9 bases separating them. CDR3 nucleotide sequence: TGTGCCAGCAAAGAGGGCCCGAACACCGGGGAGCTGTTTTTT. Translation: CASKEGPNTGELFF.